This T cell receptor beta chain was captured in a study of blood T cell repertoires in COVID-19. Turning to the study itself: Acute-phase and convalescent COVID-19 samples originated in the United States, Italy and Spain. T cells, B-cell-depleted T cells, or PBMCs supplied cDNA or gDNA.

In the original workflow: Amplifying reference gene primers gave estimates of nucleated cell counts. The data were produced by immunoSEQ multiplex PCR, yet TCRdb's version contains in-frame clones alone and is incomplete. The DNA gave D and trimming, while V, J and clone size come from that table. The sample yields about 54,000 clones, more than 90% seen once. CDR1 and CDR2 from the germline V gene are SQVTM and ANQGSEA. V dropped 7 bases and J dropped 0 bases, with 9 bases sitting between them. The CDR3 sequence is 13 residues long. The V and J genes are TRBV29-1 and TRBJ1-4; weak D call: TRBD1 (6 bases). This TCR came from a man in his fifties with acute or convalescent COVID-19. The sequencing input was peripheral blood. Here the CDR3 reads CSGGQSTNEKLFF. The CDR3 region has the DNA TGCAGCGGTGGACAGTCAACTAATGAAAAACTGTTTTTT.